This is a list of T cell receptor beta chains from one sample in a study of OX40 agonist ivuxolimab in advanced cancers. TCRdb's copy holds only in-frame clones and misses some; the assay was immunoSEQ multiplex PCR. The sample contains 15,000 to 20,000 clones, over 80% of which appear only once. This specimen consisted of CD4+ or CD8+ T cells sorted from blood, obtained in a trial of the OX40 agonist ivuxolimab. These receptor sequences come from an adult with an advanced solid tumor such as melanoma, head and neck, liver or kidney cancer. The CDR3 runs from the conserved cysteine through the conserved F or W. The D gene is left open where the match is weak. A row's size may be missing; if present it is once, few, many or a size class.

D gene	J gene	clone size	V gene	CDR3 DNA	CDR3 protein
-	TRBJ2-3	-	TRBV2	TGTGCCAGCATGGTAGCGAGGGATACGCAGTATTTT	CASMVARDTQYF
-	TRBJ2-7	-	TRBV5-5	TGTGCCAGCAGCTTGAGTTGGTCCCACGAGCAGTACTTC	CASSLSWSHEQYF
TRBD2	TRBJ2-1	-	TRBV5-6	TGTGCCAGCAGCTTGGTTGGGAGGGTGTTCTTC	CASSLVGRVFF
TRBD2	TRBJ2-7	-	TRBV6-5	TGTGCCAGCAGTTACTCAAGCGGGAGGGCCTACGAGCAGTACTTC	CASSYSSGRAYEQYF
-	TRBJ1-2	-	TRBV28	TGTGCCAGCAGTTTCGATGGGTCCAACTATGGCTACACCTTC	CASSFDGSNYGYTF
-	TRBJ1-3	few	TRBV11-2	TGTGCCAGCAGCTCGACTTCAGGGGTGAGCTCTGGAAACACCATATATTTT	CASSSTSGVSSGNTIYF
-	TRBJ1-1	-	TRBV6-4	TGTGCCAGCAGTGAACAGCCGGGACAAACAACTGAAGCTTTCTTT	CASSEQPGQTTEAFF
-	TRBJ2-2	once	TRBV7-3	TGTGCCAGCAGCCCCGGGCTGAGCACCGGGGAGCTGTTTTTT	CASSPGLSTGELFF
-	TRBJ1-1	-	TRBV5-8	TGTGCCAGCAGCTTCGGTGGGACTGAAGCTTTCTTT	CASSFGGTEAFF
-	TRBJ1-1	few	TRBV4-1	TGCGCCAGCAGCCCCTTCGGGGGGACGAACACTGAAGCTTTCTTT	CASSPFGGTNTEAFF
-	TRBJ2-5	-	TRBV7-8	TGTGCCAGCAGCTTAAAAGAGACCCAGTACTTC	CASSLKETQYF
-	TRBJ2-2	-	TRBV9	TGTGCCAGCAGCGTAGAGGGCGGGGAGCTGTTTTTT	CASSVEGGELFF
-	TRBJ2-7	-	TRBV6-6	TGTGCCAGCAGTTACTCGTCCCAGACAGCGGACGAGCAGTACTTC	CASSYSSQTADEQYF
TRBD2	TRBJ2-7	once	TRBV30	TGTGCTCGGGATAGCGTCGGGAGGGGCTACGAGCAGTACTTC	CARDSVGRGYEQYF
TRBD2	TRBJ2-7	few	TRBV6-1	TGTGCCAGCAGTGAAATGGGACCGGGACTAGGCTACTACGAGCAGTACTTC	CASSEMGPGLGYYEQYF
-	TRBJ2-7	-	TRBV9	TGTGCCAGCAGCGGAGAGGGCCACGAGCAGTACTTC	CASSGEGHEQYF
TRBD2	TRBJ2-1	-	TRBV7-3	TGTGCCAGCAGCCTCCTAGCGGGAGGGAGGAATGAGCAGTTCTTC	CASSLLAGGRNEQFF
-	TRBJ2-3	-	TRBV7-9	TGTGCCAGCTACGTTGACGACACAGATACGCAGTATTTT	CASYVDDTDTQYF
-	TRBJ2-7	-	TRBV27	TGTGCCAGCAGTTTAGGACAAACCTACGAGCAGTACTTC	CASSLGQTYEQYF
TRBD2	TRBJ2-1	once	TRBV9	TGTGCCAGCAGCGTACCCTTACTAGCGGGTGGCGGCAATGAGCAGTTCTTC	CASSVPLLAGGGNEQFF
-	TRBJ2-5	-	TRBV6-5	TGTGCCAGTACGGTGGGGGCGGGAGTATGGGAGACCCAGTACTTC	CASTVGAGVWETQYF
TRBD1	TRBJ2-6	once	TRBV10-3	TGTGCCATCATCGCCCTCGGGACAGCTTGGATTTCTGGGGCCAACGTCCTGACTTTC	CAIIALGTAWISGANVLTF
-	TRBJ1-2	-	TRBV6-1	TGTGCCAGCAGTCCGACACGCCACTATGGCTACACCTTC	CASSPTRHYGYTF
-	TRBJ2-1	-	TRBV21-1	TGTGCCAGCAGCGGGAGTCTCTACAATGAGCAGTTCTTC	CASSGSLYNEQFF
-	TRBJ2-2	-	TRBV27	TGTGCCAGCACGAACACGAACACCGGGGAGCTGTTTTTT	CASTNTNTGELFF
-	TRBJ2-7	-	TRBV7-2	TGTGCCAGCAGCGGACTAAAAAACTCCTACGAGCAGTACTTC	CASSGLKNSYEQYF
TRBD2	TRBJ2-3	once	TRBV27	TGTGCCAGCAGTTTATTCCTAGCGGGATCAGATACGCAGTATTTT	CASSLFLAGSDTQYF
-	TRBJ2-3	-	TRBV10-2	TGCGCCAGCAGTAGCCTTACTCCAGATACGCAGTATTTT	CASSSLTPDTQYF
TRBD2	TRBJ2-1	-	TRBV7-9	TGTGCCAGCAGCTTTAGCGGGAGCTCCTACAATGAGCAGTTCTTC	CASSFSGSSYNEQFF
-	TRBJ2-7	-	TRBV6-6	TGTGCCAGCAGTTACTCAGGCTCGCCCCACTCCTACGAGCAGTACTTC	CASSYSGSPHSYEQYF
-	TRBJ2-2	once	TRBV28	TGTGCCAGCAGTCCCACCCGGGACAACCCCGGGGAGCTGTTTTTT	CASSPTRDNPGELFF
-	TRBJ1-2	-	TRBV5-1	TGCGCCAGCAGCTTGGACCTTAGCGAGAGAGGCTACACCTTC	CASSLDLSERGYTF
TRBD2	TRBJ2-7	-	TRBV28	TGTGCCAGCATGACTAGCGGGGCCTACGAGCAGTACTTC	CASMTSGAYEQYF
-	TRBJ1-5	-	TRBV19	TGTGCCAGTAGCAACGGGTGGGGTCAGCCCCAGCATTTT	CASSNGWGQPQHF
-	TRBJ2-1	-	TRBV2	TGTGCCAGCAGTGGGCCTGACTCCTACAATGAGCAGTTCTTC	CASSGPDSYNEQFF
TRBD2	TRBJ2-1	-	TRBV4-3	TGCGCCAGCAGCCAAGCCCTAGCGGGAGGGCTTTTTGAGCAGTTCTTC	CASSQALAGGLFEQFF
TRBD2	TRBJ2-5	-	TRBV27	TGTGCCAGCAGTTTGGCGGGAGGACGGGGGGAGACCCAGTACTTC	CASSLAGGRGETQYF
-	TRBJ2-2	few	TRBV5-5	TGTGCCAGCAGCTTGCCAGCGGCCACCGGGGAGCTGTTTTTT	CASSLPAATGELFF
-	TRBJ2-3	-	TRBV5-1	TGCGCCAGCAGCTACACGAGCGGCTTTAGCACAGATACGCAGTATTTT	CASSYTSGFSTDTQYF
TRBD2	TRBJ2-1	-	TRBV29-1	TGCAGCGTTGGGCGGACTAGCGGGAACGATGAGCAGTTCTTC	CSVGRTSGNDEQFF
-	TRBJ1-1	-	TRBV7-9	TGTGCCAGCAGCTTAGTAACAGGGAACACTGAAGCTTTCTTT	CASSLVTGNTEAFF
-	TRBJ1-2	-	TRBV5-6	TGTGCCAGCAGCTTGGGGGTAGGGTGGATCTATGGCTACACCTTC	CASSLGVGWIYGYTF
TRBD1	TRBJ2-7	-	TRBV7-9	TGTGCCAGCAGCCCGACTGGGGACAGCTACGAGCAGTACTTC	CASSPTGDSYEQYF
-	TRBJ2-7	once	TRBV27	TGTGCCAGCAGTCCTGGACTGCGTTCCTACGAGCAGTACTTC	CASSPGLRSYEQYF
-	TRBJ2-4	-	TRBV11-3	TGTGCCAGCAGCAGGTGCTCTGGATCAGCCAAAAACATTCAGTACTTC	CASSRCSGSAKNIQYF
TRBD2	TRBJ2-2	-	TRBV9	TGTGCCAGCAGGGGAACTAGCGGGGTGCGGGAGCTGTTTTTT	CASRGTSGVRELFF
TRBD1	TRBJ1-2	few	TRBV7-2	TGTGCCAGCAGCTTTTCGGGACAGAGCTATGGCTACACCTTC	CASSFSGQSYGYTF
-	TRBJ1-2	-	TRBV13	TGTGCCAGCAGCTTAACCGGGAATGGCTACACCTTC	CASSLTGNGYTF
TRBD1	TRBJ2-7	-	TRBV4-2	TGTGCCAGCAGCCCTGACCCGCGACAGGGGGCCTACGAGCAGTACTTC	CASSPDPRQGAYEQYF
TRBD1	TRBJ1-2	-	TRBV7-2	TGTGCCAGCAGCTCCATCCTGACAGGGCACTATGGCTACACCTTC	CASSSILTGHYGYTF
TRBD2	TRBJ2-5	-	TRBV25-1	TGTGCCAGCAGGAAAAGTAGCGGGAGGAACTTAGAGACCCAGTACTTC	CASRKSSGRNLETQYF
-	TRBJ1-1	-	TRBV6-6	TGTGCCAGCAGTTTCGAGCAGAACACTGAAGCTTTCTTT	CASSFEQNTEAFF
-	TRBJ2-7	-	TRBV12-5	TGTGCTAGTGGTTTGGTCCCCGACAGTTCCTACGAGCAGTACTTC	CASGLVPDSSYEQYF